The 16 T cell receptor beta chains below come from one sample, sequenced in a study of blood T cell repertoires in COVID-19 (dated by TCRdb to the early 2020s). Libraries were prepared through the immunoSEQ multiplex PCR assay. The table was pulled from immuneACCESS by TCRdb, which kept in-frame rearrangements only. Such tables lose some clones; where checked, under half of the loss comes from unresolved V genes, and the rest has no known cause. The sample includes about 320,000 clones, with under 90% observed a single time. The ten largest clones represent around 10% of the sample. The sample was peripheral blood. Receptor source: a woman in her twenties or thirties with COVID-19, enrolled during active disease.

The chain has TRBV5-1 and TRBJ1-2; 7 nucleotides match TRBD1. The CDR3 is made up of 13 amino acids. Germline CDR1 is SGHRS and CDR2 is YFSETQ. The junction had 4 bases not matched to a gene; V was cut back by 4 bases and J by 4 bases. CDR3 coding DNA: TGCGCCAGCAGCCCGGGACAGATCTATGGCTACACCTTC. Encoded protein: CASSPGQIYGYTF.

J is TRBJ2-7 and V is TRBV10-3, with no clear D. The CDR3 loop spans 11 amino acids. V gave up 8 bases and J gave up 4 bases, with 9 bases separating them. Germline values: CDR1 ENHRY, CDR2 SYGVKD. The CDR3 DNA reads as TGTGCCATCGGTCGGGTTTACGAGCAGTACTTC. This sequence encodes CAIGRVYEQYF.

V gene TRBV19 combines with J gene TRBJ1-2; TRBD1 agrees at 8 bases. After removal of 7 bases from V and 2 bases from J, the junction contained 9 bases not matched to a gene. CDR1 and CDR2 (germline): LNHDA, SQIVND (reference sequence). The CDR3 runs 15 residues. In nucleotides, the CDR3 is TGTGCCAGTACAGGGGGCGGCCTGATCAACTATGGCTACACCTTC. Translating it yields CASTGGGLINYGYTF.

The chain combines TRBV10-3 with TRBJ1-1; 8 nucleotides match TRBD1. The J segment lost 5 bases and the V segment lost 6 bases, leaving 5 bases of the junction unmatched. CDR3 size: 13 residues. Germline V gives CDR1 ENHRY, CDR2 SYGVKD. The chain's CDR3 is CAIRDRAGTEAFF. In nucleotides, the CDR3 is TGTGCCATCAGGGACAGGGCGGGAACTGAAGCTTTCTTT.

The V gene is TRBV30, the J gene TRBJ1-5; D unresolved. With 1 base removed from V and 1 base from J, the gap between germline ends came to 14 bases. Germline V lookup: CDR1 GTSNPN, CDR2 SVGIG (reference sequence). CDR3 length equals 16 residues. In DNA form, the CDR3 reads TGTGCCTGGAGTGCGGCCCGGGTTAGAAGCAATCAGCCCCAGCATTTT. Translating it yields CAWSAARVRSNQPQHF.

The gene calls are TRBV3-1 (or the pseudogene TRBV3-2) and TRBJ1-2; D remains ambiguous. The V and J ends lost 4 bases and 5 bases respectively, with 17 bases between them. CDR1 is LGHDT, CDR2 YNNKEL, per germline (reference sequence). The CDR3 totals 15 residues. The CDR3 loop is CASSLRRFAGYGYTF. The CDR3 DNA follows: TGTGCCAGCAGCCTTCGGAGGTTTGCGGGTTATGGCTACACCTTC.

This chain uses TRBV5-1 with TRBJ1-1; possibly TRBD1 for D (6 bases). This CDR3 comprises 13 residues. In germline, CDR1 is SGHRS, CDR2 YFSETQ. The V end was cut by 6 bases, the J end by 4 bases, with 13 bases between. This CDR3 reads CASNPRGATEAFF. The DNA of the CDR3 is TGCGCCAGCAACCCCCGGGGGGCCACTGAAGCTTTCTTT.

V usage is TRBV18 and J usage is TRBJ1-4; no firm D call. The CDR3 is 16 amino acids. Trimming stripped 2 bases from V and 0 bases from J, with 10 bases between. The germline gives CDR1 KGHSH, CDR2 LQKENI. CDR3 residues: CASSPSVSTTNEKLFF. The CDR3 DNA sequence: TGTGCCAGCTCACCAAGCGTCAGTACAACTAATGAAAAACTGTTTTTT.

V gene TRBV5-4 combines with J gene TRBJ2-5, with D possibly matching TRBD1 (6 bases). Trimming cost V 6 bases and J 0 bases, with 9 bases left between them. Germline loops: CDR1 SGHNT, CDR2 YYREEE (reference sequence). CDR3 length: 13 amino acids. The CDR3 is CASKRGYQETQYF. Written as DNA, the CDR3 is TGTGCCAGCAAGAGGGGGTACCAAGAGACCCAGTACTTC.

This clone showed up just once. V usage is TRBV24-1 and J usage is TRBJ2-1; the match to TRBD1 covers 10 bases. The CDR3 sequence is 12 residues long. V was clipped by 9 bases and J by 6 bases; unmatched bases: 1. Looked up from germline, CDR1 is KGHDR and CDR2 is SFDVKD. CDR3 amino acids: CATGTGVNEQFF. The CDR3 DNA reads TGTGCCACCGGGACAGGGGTCAATGAGCAGTTCTTC.

The V call is TRBV4-2, the J call TRBJ2-3; the match to TRBD2 covers 10 bases. Germline assignment: CDR1 LGHNA and CDR2 YNFKEQ. The CDR3 has 17 amino acids. Trimming took 0 bases from V and 4 from J; bases not matched to a gene: 7. The CDR3 nucleotides read TGTGCCAGCAGCCAAGATCTAAGCGGGGGGGCCCCAGATACGCAGTATTTT. Translation gives CASSQDLSGGAPDTQYF.

The chain couples TRBV10-3 to TRBJ2-1; a weak D match, TRBD1 (6 bases). Germline V gives CDR1 ENHRY, CDR2 SYGVKD. The CDR3 consists of 14 residues. V was trimmed by 10 bases and J by 0 bases, leaving 13 bases between them. In DNA, the CDR3 is TGTGCCACCCGGGACATTAGCTCCTACAATGAGCAGTTCTTC. Protein sequence: CATRDISSYNEQFF.

This chain uses TRBV5-8 with TRBJ1-6; a weak D match, TRBD1 (6 bases). The ends were cut back, 4 bases at V and 7 bases at J, with 12 bases in the middle. Germline values: CDR1 SGHTS, CDR2 YDEGEE. This CDR3 contains 14 residues. CDR3 sequence: CASSTDRLNSPLHF. DNA for the CDR3: TGTGCCAGCAGCACAGACAGGTTGAATTCACCCCTCCACTTT.

The gene calls are TRBV11-2 and TRBJ2-3; 7 bases line up with TRBD1. V lost 5 bases, J lost 6 bases, and 8 bases stayed unmatched. The length of the CDR3 is 14 residues. Per the germline V gene, CDR1 is SGHAT and CDR2 is FQNNGV. The DNA for the CDR3 is TGTGCCAGCAGCATAGGGACAGCGTCGGATACGCAGTATTTT. This sequence encodes CASSIGTASDTQYF. Full variable domain (outside the CDR3, taken from reference TRBV11-2 and TRBJ2-3): EAGVAQSPRYKIIEKRQSVAFWCNPISGHATLYWYQQILGQGPKLLIQFQNNGVVDDSQLPKDRFSAERLKGVDSTLKIQPAKLEDSAVYLCASSIGTASDTQYFGPGTRLTVL.

The chain is built from TRBV5-6 and TRBJ2-2, with D tentatively TRBD2 (5 bases). Germline CDR1 SGHDT, CDR2 YYEEEE. Trimming took off 4 bases at V and 7 bases at J, with 14 bases between the two ends. The CDR3 is 14 residues long. The CDR3 reads CASSATLTSGELFF. CDR3 bases: TGTGCCAGCAGCGCGACCCTCACTAGCGGGGAGCTGTTTTTT.

The chain is built from TRBV19 and TRBJ1-5, with D uncertain. V lost 5 bases to trimming and J lost 1 base, with 12 bases between them. This CDR3 region has 15 residues. Germline V gives CDR1 LNHDA, CDR2 SQIVND (reference sequence). CDR3 sequence reads: CASSPGSVSNQPQHF. CDR3 sequence (DNA): TGTGCCAGTAGTCCGGGTTCTGTGAGCAATCAGCCCCAGCATTTT.